The entry below gives a single T cell receptor beta chain sequence along with its context. Its antigen is still unknown. The data originate from a study of T cell responses to AZD1222 COVID-19 vaccine. Sequencing was performed with immunoSEQ multiplex PCR; in TCRdb, only in-frame clones are kept and a portion is missing. The sample records around 200,000 clones, 85% to 90% being singletons. General study points: The study sampled repertoires only after the peak T cell response. Dominant at 160-218 and 743-854, vaccine-associated CD4 TCRs also spanned spike. Nearly half of spike-specific TCRs reportedly target variant regions that are unmutated in the B.1.351 and B.1.1.7 variants.

This clonotype originated in an adult in good health. Sequences were derived from peripheral blood, sampled on day 0 of AZD1222 vaccination.

The CDR3 sequence: CASSLEPSGLSYNEQFF. The CDR3 DNA follows: TGTGCCAGCAGCTTGGAGCCTAGCGGGTTATCCTACAATGAGCAGTTCTTC. This chain links TRBV5-5 with TRBJ2-1; 8 positions agree with TRBD2. The germline V gene encodes CDR1 SGHKS and CDR2 YYEKEE (reference sequence). The trim removed 0 bases at V and 1 base at J, leaving 6 bases unmatched. The CDR3 totals 17 residues.